The subject of this entry is one T cell receptor (beta chain). Its cognate antigen is unknown. Since a much larger clone is just one base distant, this may be a read error. The sample originates from a study of T cells in Graves' hyperthyroidism and ophthalmopathy. Points from the study as a whole: Ophthalmopathy was distinguished from stable hyperthyroidism by 13 V-J signatures.

The germline CDR1 and CDR2 sequences are MNHEY and SVGEGT. Trimming removed 5 bases from V and 5 bases from J, with 15 bases in between. This CDR3 region has 14 residues. Amplified TCR beta CDR3 regions derived from RNA transcripts. An initial round of RT-PCR targeting the TCR CDR3 relied on the HTBI primer set. From the multiplex PCR reads, TCRdb called clonotypes with MiXCR, one entry per CDR3 protein. Among around 600,000 distinct CDR3 sequences listed, over 40% were seen once. Sequenced material: peripheral blood or thyroid tissue (not recorded which). The sequence derives from an adult man with Graves' disease, either hyperthyroidism or ophthalmopathy (not recorded which). This chain connects TRBV6-2 or TRBV6-3 to TRBJ2-5; no clear D gene. CDR3 protein: CASSPLRALETQYF. The CDR3, as DNA: TGTGCCAGCAGTCCCCTCCGAGCGCTGGAGACCCAGTACTTC.